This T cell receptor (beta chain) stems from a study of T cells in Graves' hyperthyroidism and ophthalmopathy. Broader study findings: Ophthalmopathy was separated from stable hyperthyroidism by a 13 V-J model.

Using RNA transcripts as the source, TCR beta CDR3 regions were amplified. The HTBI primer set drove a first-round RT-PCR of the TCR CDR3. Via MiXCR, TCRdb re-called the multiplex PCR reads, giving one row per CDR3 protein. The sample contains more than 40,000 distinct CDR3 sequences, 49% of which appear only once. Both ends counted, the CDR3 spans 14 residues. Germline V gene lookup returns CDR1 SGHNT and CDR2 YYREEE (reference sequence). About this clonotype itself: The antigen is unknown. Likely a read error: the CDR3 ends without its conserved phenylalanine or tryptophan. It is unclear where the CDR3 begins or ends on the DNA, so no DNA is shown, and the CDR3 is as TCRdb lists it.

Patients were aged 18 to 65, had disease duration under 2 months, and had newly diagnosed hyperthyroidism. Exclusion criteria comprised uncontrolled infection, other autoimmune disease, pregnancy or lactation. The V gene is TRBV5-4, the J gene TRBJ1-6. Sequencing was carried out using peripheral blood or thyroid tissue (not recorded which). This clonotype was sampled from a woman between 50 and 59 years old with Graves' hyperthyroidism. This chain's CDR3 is CASSFRDYNSPLQS.